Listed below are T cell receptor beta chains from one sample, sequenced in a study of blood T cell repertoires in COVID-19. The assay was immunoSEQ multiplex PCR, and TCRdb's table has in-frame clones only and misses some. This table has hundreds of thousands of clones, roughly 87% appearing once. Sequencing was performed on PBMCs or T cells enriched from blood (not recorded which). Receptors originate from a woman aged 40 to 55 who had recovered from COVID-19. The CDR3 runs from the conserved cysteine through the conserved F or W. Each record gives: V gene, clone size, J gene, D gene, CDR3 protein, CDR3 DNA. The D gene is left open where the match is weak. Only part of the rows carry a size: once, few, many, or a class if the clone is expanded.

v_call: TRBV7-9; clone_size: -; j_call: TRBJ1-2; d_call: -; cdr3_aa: CASSLGDGSVF; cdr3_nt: TGTGCCAGCAGCTTAGGGGACGGGAGTGTATTC
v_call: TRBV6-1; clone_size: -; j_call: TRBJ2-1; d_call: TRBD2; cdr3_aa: CASSEVVIAGPSSYNEQFF; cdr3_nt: TGTGCCAGCAGTGAAGTCGTAATAGCGGGTCCCAGCTCCTACAATGAGCAGTTCTTC
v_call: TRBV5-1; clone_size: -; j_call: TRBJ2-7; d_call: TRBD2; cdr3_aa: CASSRGLAGGRDSYEQYF; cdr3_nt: TGCGCCAGCAGCCGTGGACTAGCGGGGGGACGCGATTCCTACGAGCAGTACTTC
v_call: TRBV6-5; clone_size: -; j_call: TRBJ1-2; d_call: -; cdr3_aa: CASRAKAGLGGYTF; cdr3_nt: TGTGCCAGCAGGGCGAAGGCGGGGCTGGGTGGCTACACCTTC
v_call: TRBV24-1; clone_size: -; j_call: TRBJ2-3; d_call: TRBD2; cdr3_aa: CATSDFGGGSTDTQYF; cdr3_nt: TGTGCCACCAGTGATTTCGGCGGGGGGAGCACAGATACGCAGTATTTT
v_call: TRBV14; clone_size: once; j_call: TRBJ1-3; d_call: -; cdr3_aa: CASSQEQIANTIYF; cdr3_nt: TGTGCCAGCAGCCAAGAGCAGATTGCAAACACCATATATTTT
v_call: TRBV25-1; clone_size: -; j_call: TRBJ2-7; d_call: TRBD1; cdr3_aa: CASSGGTGGRSSYEQYF; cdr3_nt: TGTGCCAGCAGTGGCGGGACAGGGGGACGAAGCTCCTACGAGCAGTACTTC
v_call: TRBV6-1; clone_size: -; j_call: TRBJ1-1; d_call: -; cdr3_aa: CASSEARTEAFF; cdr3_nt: TGTGCCAGCAGTGAAGCTCGCACTGAAGCTTTCTTT
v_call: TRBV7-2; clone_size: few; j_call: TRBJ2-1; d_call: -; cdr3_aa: CASSLNREPEQFF; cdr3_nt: TGTGCCAGCAGCTTAAACAGGGAGCCTGAGCAGTTCTTC
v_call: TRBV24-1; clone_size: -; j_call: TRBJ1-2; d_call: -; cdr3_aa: CATSDPGYGYTF; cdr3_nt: TGTGCCACCAGTGACCCAGGCTATGGCTACACCTTC
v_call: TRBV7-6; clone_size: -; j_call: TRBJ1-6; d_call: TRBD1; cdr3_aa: CASRPGTELYSPLHF; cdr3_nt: TGTGCCAGCAGGCCTGGGACAGAGTTGTATTCACCCCTCCACTTT
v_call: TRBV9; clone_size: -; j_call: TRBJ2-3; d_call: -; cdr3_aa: CASSVGSADTQYF; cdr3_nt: TGTGCCAGCAGCGTAGGATCGGCAGATACGCAGTATTTT
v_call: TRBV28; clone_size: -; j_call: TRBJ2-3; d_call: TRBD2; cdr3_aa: CASKGREGVVTDTQYF; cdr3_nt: TGTGCCAGCAAAGGGCGGGAGGGGGTGGTAACAGATACGCAGTATTTT
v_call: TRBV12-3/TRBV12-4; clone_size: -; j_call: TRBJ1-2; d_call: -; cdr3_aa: CASSLQGDYGYTF; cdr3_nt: TGTGCCAGCAGTTTGCAAGGGGACTATGGCTACACCTTC
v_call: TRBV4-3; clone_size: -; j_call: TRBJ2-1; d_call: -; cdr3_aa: CASSQDILVLEQFF; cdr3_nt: TGCGCCAGCAGCCAAGATATACTAGTGCTTGAGCAGTTCTTC
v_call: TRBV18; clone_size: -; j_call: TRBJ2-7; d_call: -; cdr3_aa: CASSYRVEGAEQYF; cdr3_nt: TGTGCCAGCTCCTACAGAGTGGAGGGGGCCGAGCAGTACTTC
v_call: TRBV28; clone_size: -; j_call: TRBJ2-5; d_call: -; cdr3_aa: CASSTPDRRQETQYF; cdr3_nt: TGTGCCAGCAGTACCCCGGATAGGAGGCAAGAGACCCAGTACTTC
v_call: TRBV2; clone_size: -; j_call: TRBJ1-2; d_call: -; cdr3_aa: CASSRDGGVLGYGYTF; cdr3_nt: TGTGCCAGCAGCCGGGACGGCGGGGTTTTAGGCTATGGCTACACCTTC
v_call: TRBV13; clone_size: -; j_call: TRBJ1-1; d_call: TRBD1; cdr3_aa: CASSYRGRNTEAFF; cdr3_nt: TGTGCCAGCAGTTACAGGGGGAGGAACACTGAAGCTTTCTTT
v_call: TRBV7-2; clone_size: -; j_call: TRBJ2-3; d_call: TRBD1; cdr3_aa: CASSSHRGGTDTQYF; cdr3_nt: TGTGCCAGCAGCTCACACAGGGGAGGCACAGATACGCAGTATTTT
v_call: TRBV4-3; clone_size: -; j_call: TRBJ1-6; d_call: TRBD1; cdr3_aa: CASSRFTTGGNSPLHF; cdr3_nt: TGCGCCAGCAGCCGATTTACTACAGGGGGTAATTCACCCCTCCACTTT
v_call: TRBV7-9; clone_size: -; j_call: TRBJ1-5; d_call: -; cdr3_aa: CASSLASQAQHF; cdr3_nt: TGTGCCAGCAGCTTAGCGTCCCAGGCCCAGCATTTT
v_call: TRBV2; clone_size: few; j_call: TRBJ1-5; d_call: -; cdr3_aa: CASSELGGRGNQPQHF; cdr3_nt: TGTGCCAGCAGTGAACTGGGGGGTAGGGGCAATCAGCCCCAGCATTTT
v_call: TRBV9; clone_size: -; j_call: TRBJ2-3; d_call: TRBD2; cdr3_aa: CASSVAGGRGWDTQYF; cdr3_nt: TGTGCCAGCAGCGTAGCTGGCGGGAGAGGATGGGATACGCAGTATTTT
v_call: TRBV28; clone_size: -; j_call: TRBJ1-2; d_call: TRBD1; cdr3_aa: CASSSTGLTYGYTF; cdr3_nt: TGTGCCAGCAGTTCGACAGGGTTAACCTATGGCTACACCTTC
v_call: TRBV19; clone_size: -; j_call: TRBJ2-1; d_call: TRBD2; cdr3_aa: CARRGRDYLRDEQFF; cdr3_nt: TGTGCCAGGAGAGGCCGGGACTACTTGAGAGATGAGCAGTTCTTC
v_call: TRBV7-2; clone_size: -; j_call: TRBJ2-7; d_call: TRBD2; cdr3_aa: CASTIRLAGGYEQYF; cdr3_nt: TGTGCCAGCACCATTCGGCTAGCGGGAGGGTACGAGCAGTACTTC
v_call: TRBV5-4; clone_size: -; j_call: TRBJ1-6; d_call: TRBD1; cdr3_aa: CASSWTGSSDLHF; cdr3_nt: TGTGCCAGCAGCTGGACAGGGAGTTCCGACCTCCACTTT
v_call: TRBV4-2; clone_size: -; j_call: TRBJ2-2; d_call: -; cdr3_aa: CASSGDFGGANTGELFF; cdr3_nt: TGTGCCAGCAGCGGGGATTTTGGCGGGGCGAACACCGGGGAGCTGTTTTTT
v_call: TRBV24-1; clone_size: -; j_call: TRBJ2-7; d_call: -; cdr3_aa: CAPMGWSYEQYF; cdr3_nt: TGTGCCCCCATGGGCTGGTCCTACGAGCAGTACTTC
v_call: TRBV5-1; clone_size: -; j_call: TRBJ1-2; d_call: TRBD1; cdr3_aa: CASSLPGQGAGGYTF; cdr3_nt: TGCGCCAGCAGCTTGCCGGGACAGGGGGCTGGTGGCTACACCTTC
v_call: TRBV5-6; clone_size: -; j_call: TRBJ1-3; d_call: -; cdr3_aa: CASSLDREGTIYF; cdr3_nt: TGTGCCAGCAGCTTGGACAGGGAAGGCACCATATATTTT
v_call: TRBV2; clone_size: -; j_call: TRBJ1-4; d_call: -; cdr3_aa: CATGGATNEKLFF; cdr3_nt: TGTGCCACGGGGGGGGCAACTAATGAAAAACTGTTTTTT
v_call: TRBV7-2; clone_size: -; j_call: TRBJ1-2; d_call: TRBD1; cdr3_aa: CASSLEGTARYGYTF; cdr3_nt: TGTGCCAGCAGCTTAGAGGGGACAGCGAGATATGGCTACACCTTC
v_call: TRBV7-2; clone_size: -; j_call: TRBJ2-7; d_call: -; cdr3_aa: CASSPGGPAKAEQYF; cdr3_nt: TGTGCCAGCAGCCCAGGGGGGCCCGCGAAGGCCGAGCAGTACTTC
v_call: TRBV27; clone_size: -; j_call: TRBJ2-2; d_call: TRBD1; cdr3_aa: CASSFNPPGGKTGELFF; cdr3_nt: TGTGCCAGCAGTTTCAATCCCCCAGGGGGCAAAACCGGGGAGCTGTTTTTT
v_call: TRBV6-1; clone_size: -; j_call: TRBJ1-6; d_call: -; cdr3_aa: CASSDRDNSPLHF; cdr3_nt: TGTGCCAGCAGTGACAGGGATAATTCACCCCTCCACTTT
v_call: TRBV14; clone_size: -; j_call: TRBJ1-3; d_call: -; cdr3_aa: CASSQVRGNTIYF; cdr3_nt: TGTGCCAGCAGCCAAGTAAGGGGCAACACCATATATTTT
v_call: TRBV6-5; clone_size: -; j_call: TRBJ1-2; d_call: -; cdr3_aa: CASSRGLNYGYTF; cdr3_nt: TGTGCCAGCAGCCGCGGGCTAAACTATGGCTACACCTTC
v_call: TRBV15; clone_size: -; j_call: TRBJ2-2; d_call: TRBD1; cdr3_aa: CATSRRQGNAGELFF; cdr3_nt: TGTGCCACCAGCAGGAGACAGGGGAATGCCGGGGAGCTGTTTTTT
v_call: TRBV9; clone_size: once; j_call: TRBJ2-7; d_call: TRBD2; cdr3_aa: CASSERGLAGGEQYF; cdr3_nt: TGTGCCAGCAGCGAACGGGGACTAGCGGGAGGCGAGCAGTACTTC
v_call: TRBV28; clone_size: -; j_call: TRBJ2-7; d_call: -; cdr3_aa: CASVWTALYEQYF; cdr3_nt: TGTGCCAGCGTCTGGACAGCCCTCTACGAGCAGTACTTC
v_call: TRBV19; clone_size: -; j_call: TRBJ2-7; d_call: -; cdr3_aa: CASSPTRSSYEQYF; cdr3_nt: TGTGCCAGTAGTCCGACTAGGAGTTCCTACGAGCAGTACTTC